This T cell receptor beta chain was retrieved from a study of blood T cell repertoires in COVID-19. Study details: Samples taken during acute and convalescent COVID-19 were collected in the United States, Italy and Spain. PBMCs, B-cell-depleted T cells, or T cells provided the cDNA or gDNA that made up the material.

Study processing details: Estimates of nucleated cell counts were drawn from the amplification of reference gene primers. Clones were sequenced by immunoSEQ multiplex PCR, and TCRdb holds only the in-frame ones, with some missing. The V and J calls and clone size come from that table; D and trimming were worked out from the DNA. In the table there are about 210,000 clones, about four fifths of which are singletons. This CDR3 region has 15 residues. V shed 3 bases, J shed 10 bases, and the junction held 11 bases outside the gene matches. Germline CDR1 and CDR2: KGHSH and LQKENI. The source of this sequence is a woman between 45 and 65 years old with active or convalescent COVID-19. The chain is built from TRBV18 and TRBJ1-2; 10 bases match TRBD1. What was sequenced was peripheral blood. CDR3 sequence (DNA): TGTGCCAGCTCACCGGGGACAGGGGATCTATCTGACTACACCTTC. Its translation is CASSPGTGDLSDYTF.